A selection of T cell receptor beta chains follows, all from one sample in a study of blood T cell repertoires in COVID-19. Using immunoSEQ multiplex PCR, the repertoire was profiled, and TCRdb retains in-frame clones only, with some absent. The table has 57,000 or so clones, roughly 80% seen once. Material for sequencing was peripheral blood. Receptor source: a man aged 65 to 79 with acute or convalescent COVID-19. Each CDR3 is given with its conserved first and last residue.

CDR3: CATSGAGTGELFF
length: 13
V: TRBV24-1

CDR3: CASSPTGGPANEQFF
length: 15
V: TRBV28

CDR3: CASSPQGDTGELFF
length: 14
V: TRBV5-1

CDR3: CASTFFTEAFF
length: 11
V: TRBV2

CDR3: CSAIGDTEAFF
length: 11
V: TRBV20-1

CDR3: CASSLHSPNFYGYTF
length: 15
V: TRBV7-9

CDR3: CASSYGEKGHYGYTF
length: 15
V: TRBV6-6

CDR3: CASSSLQVDTQYF
length: 13
V: TRBV19

CDR3: CASSLVPGNTEAFF
length: 14
V: TRBV5-1

CDR3: CASSQVDRLGSPLHF
length: 15
V: TRBV4-1

CDR3: CASSESAGLLTF
length: 12
V: TRBV10-1

CDR3: CATSRGTDTQYF
length: 12
V: TRBV24-1

CDR3: CASSGQVSGDTQYF
length: 14
V: TRBV2

CDR3: CASSPGLAGEQYF
length: 13
V: TRBV5-1

CDR3: CASSLGTSFYEQYF
length: 14
V: TRBV5-1

CDR3: CASSQEKRGVGYTF
length: 14
V: TRBV14

CDR3: CASSQDLWSPNEKLFF
length: 16
V: TRBV4-1

CDR3: CASSPDRSYGYTF
length: 13
V: TRBV5-6

CDR3: CASSPRGRVYGYTF
length: 14
V: TRBV6-5

CDR3: CASNAGRGALNTQYF
length: 15
V: TRBV2

CDR3: CASSRTPPDRGDTGELFF
length: 18
V: TRBV2

CDR3: CARKLGTEQFF
length: 11
V: TRBV2

CDR3: CASSEIAGSEQFF
length: 13
V: TRBV5-1

CDR3: CASSKAPQSGPGTGIETQYF
length: 20
V: TRBV21-1

CDR3: CASSLEYSYGYTF
length: 13
V: TRBV7-9

CDR3: CATPRQGPNGELFF
length: 14
V: TRBV24-1

CDR3: CASSQPDRAGTDTQYF
length: 16
V: TRBV3-1/TRBV3-2

CDR3: CASSLVSGMNTEAFF
length: 15
V: TRBV7-9

CDR3: CASSRTSGGGGLDNEQFF
length: 18
V: TRBV5-6

CDR3: CASSLKGQANYEQYF
length: 15
V: TRBV5-4

CDR3: CASASGGVTGELFF
length: 14
V: TRBV5-1

CDR3: CASSHDRKSYEQYF
length: 14
V: TRBV6-5

CDR3: CASSPRGHYGYTF
length: 13
V: TRBV12-3/TRBV12-4

CDR3: CASSNGQGPYEQYF
length: 14
V: TRBV19

CDR3: CASSYGPGSNQPQHF
length: 15
V: TRBV28

CDR3: CASSPTVYEQYF
length: 12
V: TRBV7-9

CDR3: CASSLTSTSGDEQFF
length: 15
V: TRBV7-3

CDR3: CASSRDPEGNEQFF
length: 14
V: TRBV5-1

CDR3: CASSQELAGRDTQYF
length: 15
V: TRBV4-2

CDR3: CASSIGGTGETQYF
length: 14
V: TRBV19

CDR3: CASSAQGGDTQYF
length: 13
V: TRBV6-4

CDR3: CASSSSGTGHVLTF
length: 14
V: TRBV5-1

CDR3: CSVDREDGYTF
length: 11
V: TRBV29-1

CDR3: CASSQDFGGGNTDTQYF
length: 17
V: TRBV3-1/TRBV3-2

CDR3: CASSSRARGTGELFF
length: 15
V: TRBV7-9

CDR3: CASSPWTGLHYGYTF
length: 15
V: TRBV3-1/TRBV3-2

CDR3: CASSEAGGANQPQHF
length: 15
V: TRBV6-1

CDR3: CASSYRDTKNIQYF
length: 14
V: TRBV6-6

CDR3: CASSSGLAGGPDTQYF
length: 16
V: TRBV5-4

CDR3: CASRGGTGRALNQPQHF
length: 17
V: TRBV19

CDR3: CASSLWTGSGEQYF
length: 14
V: TRBV11-2

CDR3: CASSNLAGVTYEQYF
length: 15
V: TRBV27

CDR3: CASSEGDRSPLHF
length: 13
V: TRBV11-3

CDR3: CASSPDRGAMTDTQYF
length: 16
V: TRBV5-6